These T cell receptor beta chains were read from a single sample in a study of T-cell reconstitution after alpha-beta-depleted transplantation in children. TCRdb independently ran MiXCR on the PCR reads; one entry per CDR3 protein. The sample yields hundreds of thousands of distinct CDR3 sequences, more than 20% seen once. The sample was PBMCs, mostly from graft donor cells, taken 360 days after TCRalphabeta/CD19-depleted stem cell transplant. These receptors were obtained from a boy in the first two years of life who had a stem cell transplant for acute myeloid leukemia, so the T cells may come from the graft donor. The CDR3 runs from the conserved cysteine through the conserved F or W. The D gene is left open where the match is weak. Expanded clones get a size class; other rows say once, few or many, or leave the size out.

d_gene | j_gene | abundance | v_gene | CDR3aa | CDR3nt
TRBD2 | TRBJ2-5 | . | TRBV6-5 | CASSFGLAGEETQYF | TGTGCCAGCAGTTTTGGGCTAGCGGGGGAAGAGACCCAGTACTTC
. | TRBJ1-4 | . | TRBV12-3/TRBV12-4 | CASSDFPDRSTNEKLFF | TGTGCCAGCAGTGATTTCCCCGACAGATCAACTAATGAAAAACTGTTTTTT
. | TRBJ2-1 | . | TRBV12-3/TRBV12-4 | CASSFGPTHSNEQFF | TGTGCCAGCAGTTTTGGCCCAACCCACTCCAATGAGCAGTTCTTC
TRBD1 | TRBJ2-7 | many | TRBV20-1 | CSARPRTGASQYF | TGCAGTGCAAGACCTCGGACAGGGGCCTCCCAGTACTTC
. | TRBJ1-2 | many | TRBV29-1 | CSVEAVALNYGYTF | TGCAGCGTTGAAGCGGTGGCCCTTAACTATGGCTACACCTTC
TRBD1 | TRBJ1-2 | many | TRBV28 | CASSTGRSGYTF | TGTGCCAGCTCGACAGGGAGGAGCGGCTACACCTTC
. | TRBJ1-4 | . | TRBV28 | CASSLIGKLFF | TGTGCCAGCAGTTTAATCGGAAAACTGTTTTTT
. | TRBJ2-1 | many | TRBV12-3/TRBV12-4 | CASSFQRNEQFF | TGTGCCAGCAGTTTCCAGAGGAATGAGCAGTTCTTC
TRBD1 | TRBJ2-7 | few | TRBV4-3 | CASSQAASGQRSYEQYF | TGCGCCAGCAGCCAAGCCGCCTCGGGACAGCGCTCCTACGAGCAGTACTTC
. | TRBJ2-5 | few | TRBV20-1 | CSARGPAGQETQYF | TGCAGTGCTAGAGGTCCAGCGGGCCAAGAGACCCAGTACTTC
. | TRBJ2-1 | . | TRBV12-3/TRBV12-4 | CATADIRTYNEQFF | TGTGCCACCGCGGACATCCGGACCTACAATGAGCAGTTCTTC
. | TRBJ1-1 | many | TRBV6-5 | CASSYSRDGGDTEAFF | TGTGCCAGCAGTTACTCGCGGGATGGTGGGGACACTGAAGCTTTCTTT
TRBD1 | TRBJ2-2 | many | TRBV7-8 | CASSSRDRDTGELFF | TGTGCCAGCAGCTCCCGGGACAGGGACACCGGGGAGCTGTTTTTT
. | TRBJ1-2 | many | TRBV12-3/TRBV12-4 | CASSPTANPNYGYTF | TGTGCCAGCAGCCCAACAGCGAACCCCAACTATGGCTACACCTTC
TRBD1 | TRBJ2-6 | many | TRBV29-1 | CSVGVRQGAGANVLTF | TGCAGCGTTGGGGTTCGACAGGGGGCTGGGGCCAACGTCCTGACTTTC
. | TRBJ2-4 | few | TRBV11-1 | CASSPDVGRILAKNIQYF | TGTGCCAGCAGCCCCGATGTGGGACGGATACTAGCCAAAAACATTCAGTACTTC
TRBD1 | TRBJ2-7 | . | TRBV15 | CATSRNRGRNYEQYF | TGTGCCACCAGCCGAAACAGGGGGCGCAACTACGAGCAGTACTTC
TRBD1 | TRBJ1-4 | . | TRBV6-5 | CASSSFRDSTNEKLFF | TGTGCCAGCAGTTCCTTCAGGGACAGTACTAATGAAAAACTGTTTTTT
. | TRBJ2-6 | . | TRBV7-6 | CASSSPSGYGANVLTF | TGTGCCAGCAGCTCCCCCTCGGGGTACGGGGCCAACGTCCTGACTTTC
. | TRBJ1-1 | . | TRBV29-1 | CSVDYPEAFF | TGCAGCGTTGATTACCCTGAAGCTTTCTTT
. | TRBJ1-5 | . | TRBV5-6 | CAMGLGRRAQPQHF | TGTGCCATGGGCTTGGGACGCAGGGCTCAGCCCCAGCATTTT
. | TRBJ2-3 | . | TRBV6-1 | CASSEAQPEGTDTQYF | TGTGCCAGCAGTGAAGCACAGCCGGAGGGCACAGATACGCAGTATTTT
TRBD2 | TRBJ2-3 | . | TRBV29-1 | CSVGIGGVRTDTQYF | TGCAGCGTTGGTATTGGGGGGGTCCGCACAGATACGCAGTATTTT
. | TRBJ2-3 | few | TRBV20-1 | CSANSRRGTGFTDTQYF | TGCAGTGCTAACTCGCGACGGGGTACGGGTTTCACAGATACGCAGTATTTT
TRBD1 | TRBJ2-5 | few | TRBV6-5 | CASSYTTGLDQETQYF | TGTGCCAGCAGTTACACGACAGGGTTGGACCAAGAGACCCAGTACTTC
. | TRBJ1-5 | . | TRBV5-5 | CASSLVDSNQPQHF | TGTGCCAGCAGCTTGGTTGATAGCAATCAGCCCCAGCATTTT
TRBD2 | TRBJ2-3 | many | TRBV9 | CASSVGALAGVTDTQYF | TGTGCCAGCAGCGTCGGGGCACTAGCGGGGGTCACAGATACGCAGTATTTT
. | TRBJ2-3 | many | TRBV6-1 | CASSDGRRQGRGTQYF | TGTGCCAGCAGTGATGGGCGGCGGCAAGGAAGAGGTACGCAGTATTTT
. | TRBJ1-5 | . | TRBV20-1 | CSAEKTGNQPQHF | TGCAGTGCCGAGAAAACAGGCAATCAGCCCCAGCATTTT
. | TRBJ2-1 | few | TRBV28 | CASSLFRGSYNEQFF | TGTGCCAGCAGTTTATTTAGGGGCTCCTACAATGAGCAGTTCTTC
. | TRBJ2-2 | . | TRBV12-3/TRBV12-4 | CASIRQVTNTGELFF | TGTGCCAGCATCAGACAGGTTACGAACACCGGGGAGCTGTTTTTT
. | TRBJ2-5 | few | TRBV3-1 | CASSLGVHQETQYF | TGTGCCAGCAGCCTCGGCGTGCACCAAGAGACCCAGTACTTC